The rows below give T cell receptor beta chains drawn from one sample of a study of pediatric ulcerative colitis. Libraries were prepared by immunoSEQ multiplex PCR; TCRdb keeps only in-frame clonotypes and omits some of them. Seen here are 60,000 or so clones, over 65% observed once, and the top ten hold roughly 5.4%. The sample was blood. These receptors all stem from a boy aged 5-17 years with moderate ulcerative colitis. Each CDR3 is given with its conserved first and last residue. A D gene is named only where the DNA matches it firmly. Where a row states a size, it is once, few, many or the class of an expanded clone; other rows omit it.

clone size	V gene	D gene	J gene	CDR3 protein
-	TRBV18	-	TRBJ1-2	CASSGQPGYGYTF
-	TRBV4-1	TRBD2	TRBJ2-5	CASSQILSTLAGGPQETQYF
-	TRBV30	TRBD1	TRBJ2-7	CAWTPIRDRVYEQYF
-	TRBV18	TRBD1	TRBJ2-7	CASSPMQGQGAYEQYF
-	TRBV30	TRBD1	TRBJ2-7	CAWSPGQGVYEQYF
-	TRBV10-2	-	TRBJ2-1	CATAGLSYNEQFF
-	TRBV7-2	-	TRBJ1-1	CASRKMNTEAFF
once	TRBV5-1	-	TRBJ1-1	CASSLASLNTEAFF
-	TRBV11-1	TRBD1	TRBJ2-3	CASSLGTGTITDTQYF
-	TRBV12-5	TRBD1	TRBJ2-2	CASVPTGQVPGELFF
-	TRBV7-6	TRBD1	TRBJ1-2	CASSGRTGENYGYTF
-	TRBV9	-	TRBJ2-7	CASSVGSSSYEQYF
few	TRBV9	-	TRBJ1-2	CASSVQGANYGYTF
-	TRBV19	TRBD1	TRBJ2-7	CASSKQGAPYEQYF
many	TRBV23-1	-	TRBJ2-1	CASKRKQFF
-	TRBV5-6	-	TRBJ1-1	CASSPRQLRTEAFF
few	TRBV6-6	-	TRBJ1-5	CASTSSGQGFYQPQHF
many	TRBV6-5	-	TRBJ2-7	CASSSGQSTYEQYF
-	TRBV29-1	TRBD1	TRBJ1-5	CSVGNSTGGLYSNQPQHF
-	TRBV18	TRBD1	TRBJ1-3	CASSKSLGQGHSGNTIYF
-	TRBV28	-	TRBJ1-3	CASSRPVSGNTIYF
once	TRBV5-1	-	TRBJ2-4	CASQATPPAENIQYF
-	TRBV5-4	-	TRBJ2-7	CASSLVGAPYEQYF
-	TRBV12-5	-	TRBJ1-1	CASGFYPLSTEAFF
-	TRBV30	-	TRBJ2-3	CAWSVGFGDTQYF
-	TRBV19	-	TRBJ1-2	CASSIGGNYGYTF
-	TRBV9	-	TRBJ2-1	CASSVALGEQFF
-	TRBV6-5	TRBD2	TRBJ2-1	CASSYVWKGLANEQFF
-	TRBV5-4	-	TRBJ1-1	CASSARQLSTEAFF
-	TRBV19	TRBD1	TRBJ1-3	CASSLTQGAGNTIYF
-	TRBV2	-	TRBJ1-5	CASSEIGQGQPQHF
-	TRBV19	-	TRBJ2-3	CASSIVADTQYF
-	TRBV20-1	-	TRBJ2-1	CSAWGAGEQFF
-	TRBV4-1	-	TRBJ2-3	CASSILDGSVSDTQYF
-	TRBV25-1	-	TRBJ2-3	CASSGDQGFTDTQYF
-	TRBV7-2	TRBD1	TRBJ1-2	CASSWMGQAYGYTF
-	TRBV13	-	TRBJ2-3	CASSFPDTDTQYF
few	TRBV7-3	-	TRBJ1-6	CASSSDGNSPLHF
-	TRBV25-1	-	TRBJ1-4	CASSGGEKLFF
-	TRBV6-1	-	TRBJ1-1	CASSGEGGAPEAFF
-	TRBV30	-	TRBJ1-1	CAWSRWGGTEAFF
-	TRBV7-7	-	TRBJ2-3	CASSPTGSSTDTQYF
-	TRBV29-1	-	TRBJ1-1	CSVVISEAFF
-	TRBV15	-	TRBJ1-4	CATSSPGSSEKLFF
-	TRBV6-1	-	TRBJ1-1	CASSAVEAFF
-	TRBV27	-	TRBJ2-1	CASSPGAGNSGEQFF
-	TRBV9	TRBD1	TRBJ1-2	CASGDTGTGNYGYTF
few	TRBV7-2	-	TRBJ1-1	CASSFSENAEAFF
-	TRBV7-2	-	TRBJ1-6	CASSPGQSSYNSPLHF
-	TRBV28	TRBD1	TRBJ2-1	CASRWDRATQLYNEQFF
-	TRBV23-1	-	TRBJ2-1	CAPSGQHSYNEQFF
-	TRBV20-1	-	TRBJ2-7	CSARVVYEQYF
-	TRBV7-9	TRBD1	TRBJ2-7	CASSLRQGTYEQYF
-	TRBV19	-	TRBJ1-6	CASSIGGSGNHSPLHF